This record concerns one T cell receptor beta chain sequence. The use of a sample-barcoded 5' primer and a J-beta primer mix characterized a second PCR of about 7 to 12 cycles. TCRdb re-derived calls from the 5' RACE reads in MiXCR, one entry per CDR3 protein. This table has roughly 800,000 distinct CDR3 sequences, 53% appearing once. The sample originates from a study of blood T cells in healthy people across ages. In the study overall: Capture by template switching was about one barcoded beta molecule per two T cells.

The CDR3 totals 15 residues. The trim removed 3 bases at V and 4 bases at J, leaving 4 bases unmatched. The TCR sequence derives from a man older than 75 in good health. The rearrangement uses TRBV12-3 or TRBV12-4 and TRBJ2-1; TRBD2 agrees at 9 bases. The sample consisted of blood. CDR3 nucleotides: TGTGCCAGCAGTTTTTCTAGCGGGACTTACAATGAGCAGTTCTTC. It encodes CASSFSSGTYNEQFF.